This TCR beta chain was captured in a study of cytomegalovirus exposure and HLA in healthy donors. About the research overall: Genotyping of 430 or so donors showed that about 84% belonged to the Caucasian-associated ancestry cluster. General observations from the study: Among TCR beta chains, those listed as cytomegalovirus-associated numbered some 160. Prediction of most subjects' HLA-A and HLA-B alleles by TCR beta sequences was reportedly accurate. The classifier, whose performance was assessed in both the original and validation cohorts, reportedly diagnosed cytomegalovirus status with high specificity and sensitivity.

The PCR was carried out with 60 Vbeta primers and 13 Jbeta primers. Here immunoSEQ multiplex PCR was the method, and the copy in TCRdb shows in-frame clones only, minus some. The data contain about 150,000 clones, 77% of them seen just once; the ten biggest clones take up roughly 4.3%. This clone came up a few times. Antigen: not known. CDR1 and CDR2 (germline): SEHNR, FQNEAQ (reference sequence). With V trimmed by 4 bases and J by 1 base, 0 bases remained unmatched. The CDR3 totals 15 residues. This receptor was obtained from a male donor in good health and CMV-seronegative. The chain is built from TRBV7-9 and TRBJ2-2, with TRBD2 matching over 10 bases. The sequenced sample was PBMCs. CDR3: CASSSSGGNTGELFF. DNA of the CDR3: TGTGCCAGCAGCTCTAGCGGGGGGAACACCGGGGAGCTGTTTTTT.